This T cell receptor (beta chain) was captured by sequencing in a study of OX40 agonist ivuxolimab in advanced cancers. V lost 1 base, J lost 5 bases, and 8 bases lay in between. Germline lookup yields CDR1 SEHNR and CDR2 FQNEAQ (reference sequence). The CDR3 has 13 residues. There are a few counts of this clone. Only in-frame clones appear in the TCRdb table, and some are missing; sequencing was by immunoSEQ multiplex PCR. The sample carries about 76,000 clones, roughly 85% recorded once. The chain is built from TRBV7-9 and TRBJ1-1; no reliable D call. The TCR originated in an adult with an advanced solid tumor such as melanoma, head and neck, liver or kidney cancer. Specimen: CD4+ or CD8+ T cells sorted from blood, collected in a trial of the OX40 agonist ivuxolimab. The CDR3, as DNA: TGTGCCAGCAGCTTAGGGTTCGGAACTGAAGCTTTCTTT. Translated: CASSLGFGTEAFF.